This is a list of T cell receptor beta chains from one sample in a study of cytomegalovirus exposure and HLA in healthy donors. Some clones are missing from TCRdb's copy, which holds only in-frame ones; the method was immunoSEQ multiplex PCR. The sample has tens of thousands of clones, 75% seen once; the top ten hold 2% to 2.5%. Sequencing was carried out using PBMCs. Receptors originate from a man aged 40-55 years in good health and CMV-seronegative. Each CDR3 is given with its conserved first and last residue. Each record gives: D gene, J gene, clone size, V gene, CDR3 protein, CDR3 DNA. The D gene is left open where the match is weak. Rows give clone size only sometimes, using once, few, many, or a class for an expanded clone.

d_call: .
j_call: TRBJ2-7
clone_size: .
v_call: TRBV7-2
cdr3_aa: CASSLGGIIYEQYF
cdr3_nt: TGTGCCAGCAGCTTAGGAGGGATAATCTACGAGCAGTACTTC

d_call: TRBD2
j_call: TRBJ2-7
clone_size: .
v_call: TRBV5-1
cdr3_aa: CASSLFVGLSYEQYF
cdr3_nt: TGCGCCAGCAGCTTGTTTGTGGGACTATCCTACGAGCAGTACTTC

d_call: .
j_call: TRBJ1-1
clone_size: .
v_call: TRBV10-3
cdr3_aa: CAITAGGEEAFF
cdr3_nt: TGTGCCATCACCGCCGGGGGGGAGGAAGCTTTCTTT

d_call: .
j_call: TRBJ2-5
clone_size: once
v_call: TRBV14
cdr3_aa: CASSQGPERIQETQYF
cdr3_nt: TGTGCCAGCAGCCAAGGTCCCGAGCGGATCCAAGAGACCCAGTACTTC

d_call: .
j_call: TRBJ2-7
clone_size: .
v_call: TRBV11-3
cdr3_aa: CASSFQGARIRVYEQYF
cdr3_nt: TGTGCCAGCAGCTTCCAGGGCGCAAGAATACGGGTCTACGAGCAGTACTTC

d_call: .
j_call: TRBJ2-5
clone_size: .
v_call: TRBV6-1
cdr3_aa: CASRRGPYQETQYF
cdr3_nt: TGTGCCAGCAGGCGGGGGCCCTACCAAGAGACCCAGTACTTC

d_call: .
j_call: TRBJ2-7
clone_size: few
v_call: TRBV5-1
cdr3_aa: CASSFQLRDYEQYF
cdr3_nt: TGCGCCAGCAGCTTCCAGCTCCGGGACTACGAGCAGTACTTC

d_call: TRBD1
j_call: TRBJ2-5
clone_size: .
v_call: TRBV28
cdr3_aa: CASSLRLRTGTGETQYF
cdr3_nt: TGTGCCAGCAGTTTACGGTTACGGACAGGCACGGGAGAGACCCAGTACTTC

d_call: .
j_call: TRBJ2-1
clone_size: .
v_call: TRBV7-7
cdr3_aa: CASSLEQGREQFF
cdr3_nt: TGTGCTAGCAGCTTAGAACAGGGACGAGAGCAGTTCTTC

d_call: .
j_call: TRBJ1-4
clone_size: few
v_call: TRBV5-1
cdr3_aa: CASSVGTPTNEKLFF
cdr3_nt: TGCGCCAGCAGCGTAGGGACACCAACTAATGAAAAACTGTTTTTT

d_call: .
j_call: TRBJ2-1
clone_size: .
v_call: TRBV13
cdr3_aa: CASSLEGGRRNEQFF
cdr3_nt: TGTGCCAGCAGCTTAGAGGGCGGGCGTCGAAATGAGCAGTTCTTC

d_call: TRBD2
j_call: TRBJ2-7
clone_size: .
v_call: TRBV5-4
cdr3_aa: CASSLDTSGSSEQYF
cdr3_nt: TGTGCCAGCAGCTTGGATACTAGCGGGAGTAGCGAGCAGTACTTC

d_call: .
j_call: TRBJ1-2
clone_size: .
v_call: TRBV27
cdr3_aa: CASSFKDRPNYGYTF
cdr3_nt: TGTGCCAGCAGTTTTAAGGACAGACCTAACTATGGCTACACCTTC

d_call: .
j_call: TRBJ1-1
clone_size: .
v_call: TRBV7-3
cdr3_aa: CASSLTLMNTEAFF
cdr3_nt: TGTGCCAGCAGCTTGACACTTATGAACACTGAAGCTTTCTTT

d_call: .
j_call: TRBJ2-7
clone_size: .
v_call: TRBV29-1
cdr3_aa: CSVERGKGYEQYF
cdr3_nt: TGCAGCGTTGAAAGAGGGAAGGGCTACGAGCAGTACTTC

d_call: TRBD1
j_call: TRBJ2-7
clone_size: .
v_call: TRBV27
cdr3_aa: CASSLQGAGFYEQYF
cdr3_nt: TGTGCCAGCAGTTTACAGGGGGCTGGATTCTACGAGCAGTACTTC

d_call: .
j_call: TRBJ2-6
clone_size: .
v_call: TRBV5-6
cdr3_aa: CASSSWLAGANVLTF
cdr3_nt: TGTGCCAGCAGCTCCTGGCTGGCTGGGGCCAACGTCCTGACTTTC

d_call: TRBD1
j_call: TRBJ1-1
clone_size: once
v_call: TRBV7-6
cdr3_aa: CASSVGQSNTEAFF
cdr3_nt: TGTGCCAGCAGCGTGGGACAGAGTAACACTGAAGCTTTCTTT

d_call: .
j_call: TRBJ2-2
clone_size: .
v_call: TRBV28
cdr3_aa: CASSITATGELFF
cdr3_nt: TGTGCCAGCAGCATAACTGCGACCGGGGAGCTGTTTTTT

d_call: TRBD1
j_call: TRBJ2-1
clone_size: .
v_call: TRBV6-1
cdr3_aa: CASRTGTDYNEQFF
cdr3_nt: TGTGCCAGCAGAACCGGGACAGATTACAATGAGCAGTTCTTC

d_call: TRBD2
j_call: TRBJ2-2
clone_size: once
v_call: TRBV9
cdr3_aa: CASSGTSASNTGELFF
cdr3_nt: TGTGCCAGCAGCGGAACTAGCGCCTCGAACACCGGGGAGCTGTTTTTT

d_call: .
j_call: TRBJ2-7
clone_size: .
v_call: TRBV10-2
cdr3_aa: CASSESGQGLLFSYEQYF
cdr3_nt: TGCGCCAGCAGTGAGTCGGGTCAGGGACTTCTCTTCTCCTACGAGCAGTACTTC

d_call: .
j_call: TRBJ1-2
clone_size: many
v_call: TRBV5-5
cdr3_aa: CASSYGRDIFF
cdr3_nt: TGTGCCAGCAGCTACGGCCGGGACATCTTCTTC

d_call: .
j_call: TRBJ2-3
clone_size: .
v_call: TRBV10-3
cdr3_aa: CAISDGRQTSTDTQYF
cdr3_nt: TGTGCCATCAGTGATGGGCGACAGACTAGCACAGATACGCAGTATTTT

d_call: .
j_call: TRBJ2-3
clone_size: .
v_call: TRBV6-1
cdr3_aa: CASSALTGVGTDTQYF
cdr3_nt: TGTGCCAGCAGTGCCCTGACGGGGGTTGGCACAGATACGCAGTATTTT

d_call: TRBD1
j_call: TRBJ2-3
clone_size: .
v_call: TRBV19
cdr3_aa: CASSVGTGIITDTQYF
cdr3_nt: TGTGCCAGTAGTGTTGGGACAGGGATAATCACAGATACGCAGTATTTT

d_call: TRBD1
j_call: TRBJ2-7
clone_size: .
v_call: TRBV27
cdr3_aa: CASSLVGQDLFRSYEQYF
cdr3_nt: TGTGCCAGCAGTTTAGTCGGACAGGATTTGTTTCGCTCCTACGAGCAGTACTTC

d_call: .
j_call: TRBJ2-7
clone_size: .
v_call: TRBV30
cdr3_aa: CACGTAGGGLEQYF
cdr3_nt: TGTGCCTGTGGGACAGCCGGTGGGGGGCTCGAGCAGTACTTC

d_call: TRBD2
j_call: TRBJ2-1
clone_size: .
v_call: TRBV5-1
cdr3_aa: CASSLVGTGGRSSYNEQFF
cdr3_nt: TGCGCCAGCAGCTTGGTGGGGACGGGAGGCCGGAGCTCCTACAATGAGCAGTTCTTC

d_call: .
j_call: TRBJ1-5
clone_size: .
v_call: TRBV15
cdr3_aa: CATSASTRGDQPQHF
cdr3_nt: TGTGCCACCAGCGCGAGTACCAGAGGAGATCAGCCCCAGCATTTT